The rows below give T cell receptor beta chains drawn from one sample of a study of vaccination and CD4 T cells after COVID-19. Each CDR3 protein gets one entry after TCRdb re-called the PCR reads with MiXCR. The sample has 15,000 to 20,000 distinct CDR3 sequences, approximately 50% seen once; the top ten hold about an eighth. Antigens for these TCRs are unknown. The sequenced material came from CD4+ T cells from blood, cultured in vitro. All receptors come from a human donor who had recovered from COVID-19. Both conserved end residues are part of each CDR3. D genes are given only for firm matches. Expanded clones are given a class, and other clones once, few, many or no size at all.

v_gene: TRBV18; j_gene: TRBJ2-7; len: 15; abundance: medium-sized; d_gene: .; CDR3nt: TGTGCCAGCTCACCTAGGTTACAGGCCGTCTACGAGCAGTACTTC; CDR3aa: CASSPRLQAVYEQYF
v_gene: TRBV5-1; j_gene: TRBJ2-7; len: 14; abundance: few; d_gene: TRBD2; CDR3nt: TGCGCCAGCAGCTCCGGGACTAGCGGGTACGAGCAGTACTTC; CDR3aa: CASSSGTSGYEQYF
v_gene: TRBV20-1; j_gene: TRBJ1-1; len: 13; abundance: .; d_gene: TRBD1; CDR3nt: TGCAGTGCTAGGACAGGGACCAACACTGAAGCTTTCTTT; CDR3aa: CSARTGTNTEAFF
v_gene: TRBV7-6; j_gene: TRBJ2-7; len: 15; abundance: .; d_gene: TRBD1; CDR3nt: TGTGCCAGCAGCTTAGCTGGGGACAGCTCCTACGAGCAGTACTTC; CDR3aa: CASSLAGDSSYEQYF
v_gene: TRBV2; j_gene: TRBJ1-1; len: 15; abundance: .; d_gene: TRBD1; CDR3nt: TGTGCCAGCAGGGAGGGGACAGGGGTAAACACTGAAGCTTTCTTT; CDR3aa: CASREGTGVNTEAFF
v_gene: TRBV20-1; j_gene: TRBJ2-2; len: 15; abundance: .; d_gene: .; CDR3nt: TGCAGTGCTAGAGAGGGTGATCCCAACACCGGGGAGCTGTTTTTT; CDR3aa: CSAREGDPNTGELFF
v_gene: TRBV12-3/TRBV12-4; j_gene: TRBJ2-2; len: 16; abundance: .; d_gene: TRBD2; CDR3nt: TGTGCCAGCAGTTTCTCGGGGGGGGCACGCACCGGGGAGCTGTTTTTT; CDR3aa: CASSFSGGARTGELFF
v_gene: TRBV7-2; j_gene: TRBJ2-1; len: 15; abundance: once; d_gene: .; CDR3nt: TGTGCCAGCAGCTCCGGGACAACCACCTACAATGAGCAGTTCTTC; CDR3aa: CASSSGTTTYNEQFF
v_gene: TRBV12-3/TRBV12-4; j_gene: TRBJ1-5; len: 15; abundance: .; d_gene: .; CDR3nt: TGTGCCAGCAGTTTTTGGGGGAATAGCAATCAGCCCCAGCATTTT; CDR3aa: CASSFWGNSNQPQHF
v_gene: TRBV5-1; j_gene: TRBJ1-3; len: 14; abundance: .; d_gene: .; CDR3nt: TGCGCCAGCAGCGTGCAGGGTACTGGAAACACCATATATTTT; CDR3aa: CASSVQGTGNTIYF
v_gene: TRBV11-2; j_gene: TRBJ2-2; len: 14; abundance: once; d_gene: .; CDR3nt: TGTGCCAGCAGCCCCGCGGGGCGCACCGGGGAGCTGTTTTTT; CDR3aa: CASSPAGRTGELFF
v_gene: TRBV7-6; j_gene: TRBJ2-3; len: 14; abundance: .; d_gene: .; CDR3nt: TGTGCCAGCAGCCTCCGACAGCAATCAGATACGCAGTATTTT; CDR3aa: CASSLRQQSDTQYF
v_gene: TRBV10-3; j_gene: TRBJ1-2; len: 13; abundance: .; d_gene: .; CDR3nt: TGTGCCATCAGGATGACAGCCAACTATGGCTACACCTTC; CDR3aa: CAIRMTANYGYTF
v_gene: TRBV6-2/TRBV6-3; j_gene: TRBJ2-1; len: 19; abundance: .; d_gene: TRBD2; CDR3nt: TGTGCCAGCAGTGTAGTGGGGCGTCTAGCGGGACTCTCCTACAATGAGCAGTTCTTC; CDR3aa: CASSVVGRLAGLSYNEQFF
v_gene: TRBV15; j_gene: TRBJ2-2; len: 13; abundance: few; d_gene: .; CDR3nt: TGTGCCACCAGTTTGGACCCCTCCGGGGAGCTGTTTTTT; CDR3aa: CATSLDPSGELFF
v_gene: TRBV27; j_gene: TRBJ1-1; len: 12; abundance: .; d_gene: .; CDR3nt: TGTGCCAGCCGGGGAGGGGGCACTGAAGCTTTCTTT; CDR3aa: CASRGGGTEAFF
v_gene: TRBV6-1; j_gene: TRBJ2-2; len: 16; abundance: .; d_gene: TRBD2; CDR3nt: TGTGCCAGCAGCCCCGGACTAGCGGGCAACACCGGGGAGCTGTTTTTT; CDR3aa: CASSPGLAGNTGELFF
v_gene: TRBV27; j_gene: TRBJ2-7; len: 14; abundance: .; d_gene: .; CDR3nt: TGTGCCAGCAGTTTATCAAGTGAGTCCTACGAGCAGTACTTC; CDR3aa: CASSLSSESYEQYF
v_gene: TRBV6-2/TRBV6-3; j_gene: TRBJ2-3; len: 12; abundance: .; d_gene: TRBD1; CDR3nt: TGTGCCAGCGGACAGGGATTTGATACGCAGTATTTT; CDR3aa: CASGQGFDTQYF
v_gene: TRBV7-3; j_gene: TRBJ2-7; len: 14; abundance: .; d_gene: TRBD1; CDR3nt: TGTGCCAGCAGCTCCGGGACAGGGCTAGGCGAGCAGTACTTC; CDR3aa: CASSSGTGLGEQYF
v_gene: TRBV7-2; j_gene: TRBJ1-5; len: 14; abundance: .; d_gene: .; CDR3nt: TGTGCCAGCAGCTTAGGGGCAGTGGGGCAGCCCCAGCATTTT; CDR3aa: CASSLGAVGQPQHF
v_gene: TRBV5-1; j_gene: TRBJ1-2; len: 16; abundance: few; d_gene: TRBD1; CDR3nt: TGCGCCAGCAGCCCAGGGGGGCAGGGCATTAACTATGGCTACACCTTC; CDR3aa: CASSPGGQGINYGYTF
v_gene: TRBV14; j_gene: TRBJ2-7; len: 15; abundance: .; d_gene: TRBD1; CDR3nt: TGTGCCAGCAGCCAAGACGGGACAGCCTCCTACGAGCAGTACTTC; CDR3aa: CASSQDGTASYEQYF
v_gene: TRBV7-3; j_gene: TRBJ2-5; len: 15; abundance: .; d_gene: TRBD1; CDR3nt: TGTGCCAGCAGCTCAGGGGGTGTAGGCCAAGAGACCCAGTACTTC; CDR3aa: CASSSGGVGQETQYF
v_gene: TRBV7-6; j_gene: TRBJ1-1; len: 13; abundance: .; d_gene: .; CDR3nt: TGTGCCAGCAGCTTAGGGTGGGCGGCTGAAGCTTTCTTT; CDR3aa: CASSLGWAAEAFF
v_gene: TRBV7-9; j_gene: TRBJ2-5; len: 14; abundance: few; d_gene: .; CDR3nt: TGTGCCAGCAGCCAGACAGCTTTACAAGAGACCCAGTACTTC; CDR3aa: CASSQTALQETQYF
v_gene: TRBV7-9; j_gene: TRBJ2-2; len: 17; abundance: .; d_gene: .; CDR3nt: TGTGCCAGCAGCTGGGGGGTGGCAGGGTCGAACACCGGAGAGCTGTTTTTT; CDR3aa: CASSWGVAGSNTGELFF
v_gene: TRBV4-2; j_gene: TRBJ1-5; len: 19; abundance: .; d_gene: TRBD1; CDR3nt: TGTGCCAGCAGCCAAGTTGGGCCCGGAGGACAGGCCCTCAATCAGCCCCAGCATTTT; CDR3aa: CASSQVGPGGQALNQPQHF
v_gene: TRBV24-1; j_gene: TRBJ1-1; len: 18; abundance: few; d_gene: .; CDR3nt: TGTGCCACCAGTGATTCTACTCGATCGGATAGAGATTCGACTGAAGCTTTCTTT; CDR3aa: CATSDSTRSDRDSTEAFF
v_gene: TRBV6-2/TRBV6-3; j_gene: TRBJ1-5; len: 15; abundance: few; d_gene: .; CDR3nt: TGTGCCAGCACGCCCTTCAGTGACCGCAATCAGCCCCAGCATTTT; CDR3aa: CASTPFSDRNQPQHF
v_gene: TRBV30; j_gene: TRBJ1-2; len: 15; abundance: .; d_gene: .; CDR3nt: TGTGCCTGGAGTGTACTGGGGACGGCCCGCTATGGCTACACCTTC; CDR3aa: CAWSVLGTARYGYTF